A selection of T cell receptor beta chains follows, all from one sample in a study of T cell changes during pregnancy in multiple sclerosis. The table came from immunoSEQ multiplex PCR; TCRdb's copy has only in-frame clones and leaves some out. The sample includes about 55,000 clones, roughly 94% seen only once; the top ten take 2.5% to 3%. This specimen was CD8+ T cells from peripheral blood mononuclear cells, taken after pregnancy. These receptors were taken from a female donor with multiple sclerosis, enrolled in a pregnancy study. Both conserved end residues are part of each CDR3. D genes are given only for firm matches. Rows may omit the clone size; those that give it use once, few, many or a size class.

CASSPTSFDRRYGYTF TGCGCCAGCAGCCCCACATCCTTCGACAGGCGCTATGGCTACACCTTC - TRBJ1-2 - TRBV4-3
CASSPSEALNTEAFF TGCGCCAGCAGCCCATCCGAGGCCCTGAACACTGAAGCTTTCTTT - TRBJ1-1 - TRBV4-1
CASSPGLAGGGELFF TGCGCCAGCAGCCCCGGACTAGCGGGAGGCGGGGAGCTGTTTTTT TRBD2 TRBJ2-2 - TRBV4-1
CASSWDRGYGYTF TGTGCCAGCAGTTGGGACAGAGGGTATGGCTACACCTTC TRBD1 TRBJ1-2 - TRBV6-7
CSVEDALYDRGDGTGELFF TGCAGCGTTGAAGACGCCCTCTACGACAGGGGTGATGGCACCGGGGAGCTGTTTTTT TRBD1 TRBJ2-2 - TRBV29-1
CASSLWAGNTGELFF TGTGCCAGCAGTTTATGGGCGGGGAACACCGGGGAGCTGTTTTTT - TRBJ2-2 - TRBV28
CASSQAETQYF TGCGCCAGCAGCCAAGCTGAGACCCAGTACTTC - TRBJ2-5 - TRBV4-1
CASSSTESKNIQYF TGTGCCAGCAGTTCGACAGAGTCCAAAAACATTCAGTACTTC - TRBJ2-4 - TRBV27
CASSFTGTGRLDTQYF TGCGCCAGCAGCTTTACCGGGACAGGGAGATTAGATACGCAGTATTTT TRBD1 TRBJ2-3 - TRBV5-1
CASSYVRANTGELFF TGTGCCAGCAGTTATGTTAGAGCGAACACCGGGGAGCTGTTTTTT - TRBJ2-2 - TRBV6-5
CASSLAGGGNQPQHF TGCGCCAGCAGCTTGGCCGGAGGGGGCAATCAGCCCCAGCATTTT - TRBJ1-5 once TRBV5-1
CASARTDSYEQYF TGTGCCAGCGCCCGGACTGACTCCTACGAGCAGTACTTC - TRBJ2-7 - TRBV5-4
CASSSNLAGTDTQYF TGTGCCAGCAGCTCGAACTTAGCGGGGACCGATACGCAGTATTTT TRBD2 TRBJ2-3 - TRBV7-9
CASRSGGDTEAFF TGTGCCAGCAGATCCGGGGGGGACACTGAAGCTTTCTTT - TRBJ1-1 - TRBV4-2
CASGTSGYNEQFF TGTGCCAGCGGGACTAGCGGTTACAATGAGCAGTTCTTC TRBD2 TRBJ2-1 - TRBV27
CASSQGRPITDTQYF TGTGCCAGCAGCCAGGGGCGACCAATTACAGATACGCAGTATTTT - TRBJ2-3 once TRBV28
CASSAWDSFIGEQFF TGTGCCAGTAGTGCCTGGGACAGCTTTATCGGAGAGCAGTTCTTC TRBD1 TRBJ2-1 - TRBV19
CASSLTAGNQPQHF TGTGCCAGCAGTTTAACAGCGGGCAATCAGCCCCAGCATTTT - TRBJ1-5 - TRBV28
CASGQGAIYEQYF TGTGCCAGTGGACAGGGGGCGATCTACGAGCAGTACTTC TRBD1 TRBJ2-7 - TRBV19
CAWDTGAGGDTQYF TGTGCCTGGGACACAGGGGCTGGGGGAGATACGCAGTATTTT TRBD1 TRBJ2-3 - TRBV30
CASSMGVFEQYF TGTGCCAGCAGCATGGGAGTGTTCGAGCAGTACTTC - TRBJ2-7 - TRBV7-2
CASSRLQGDEQFF TGTGCCAGCAGTCGACTACAGGGAGATGAGCAGTTCTTC - TRBJ2-1 - TRBV28
CASSLFQGSTEAFF TGTGCCAGCAGTTTATTTCAGGGGAGCACTGAAGCTTTCTTT - TRBJ1-1 - TRBV27
CASSGPSVGEQFF TGTGCCAGCAGCGGCCCTAGCGTTGGTGAGCAGTTCTTC - TRBJ2-1 - TRBV11-2
CASSLAGNSYNEQFF TGTGCCAGCAGTTTAGCGGGTAACTCCTACAATGAGCAGTTCTTC - TRBJ2-1 - TRBV28
CASMAPKGLQPQHF TGTGCCAGCATGGCCCCGAAGGGACTGCAGCCCCAGCATTTT - TRBJ1-5 - TRBV28
CASSEERPGTGAQDTQYF TGTGCCAGCAGTGAAGAAAGGCCCGGGACAGGGGCTCAAGATACGCAGTATTTT TRBD1 TRBJ2-3 few TRBV2
CASSIIGADSYNEQFF TGTGCCAGTAGTATAATTGGGGCGGACTCCTACAATGAGCAGTTCTTC - TRBJ2-1 once TRBV19
CASSSSHRGDYEQYF TGTGCCAGCAGCTCCTCCCACAGGGGAGACTACGAGCAGTACTTC TRBD1 TRBJ2-7 - TRBV7-8
CASRLRGNGYNEQFF TGTGCCAGCAGATTACGGGGAAATGGGTACAATGAGCAGTTCTTC - TRBJ2-1 - TRBV27
CASSFRGGNEQFF TGTGCCAGCAGTTTCCGGGGTGGCAATGAGCAGTTCTTC - TRBJ2-1 - TRBV27
CASSQVSTEAFF TGCGCCAGCAGCCAAGTATCGACTGAAGCTTTCTTT - TRBJ1-1 - TRBV4-1
CASSQGLAGAYEQYF TGCGCCAGCAGCCAAGGACTAGCGGGGGCCTACGAGCAGTACTTC TRBD2 TRBJ2-7 - TRBV4-1
CASSSHYLASTGELFF TGTGCCAGCAGCTCACACTACCTCGCTAGCACCGGGGAGCTGTTTTTT - TRBJ2-2 - TRBV7-8
CASSPILDRDSNQPQHF TGTGCCAGTAGCCCAATCCTTGACAGGGACAGCAATCAGCCCCAGCATTTT TRBD1 TRBJ1-5 - TRBV19
CASSLFGTGQFF TGTGCCAGCAGTTTGTTCGGGACTGGGCAGTTCTTC - TRBJ2-1 - TRBV27
CASSLVVKGAGANVLTF TGTGCCAGCAGCTTAGTGGTAAAGGGGGCTGGGGCCAACGTCCTGACTTTC - TRBJ2-6 - TRBV11-2
CASNSNPFNEQYF TGTGCCAGCAACTCTAATCCCTTTAACGAGCAGTACTTC - TRBJ2-7 - TRBV2
CASPPIAQGTYEQYF TGTGCCAGCCCCCCCATCGCCCAGGGGACCTACGAGCAGTACTTC - TRBJ2-7 - TRBV27
CASSEAPMREEFGNEQFF TGTGCCAGCAGTGAAGCTCCCATGCGGGAGGAGTTTGGCAATGAGCAGTTCTTC TRBD2 TRBJ2-1 - TRBV6-1